The 7 T cell receptor beta chains presented below share a single source sample, sequenced in a study of blood T cell repertoires in COVID-19. Using immunoSEQ multiplex PCR, the repertoire was profiled, and TCRdb retains in-frame clones only, with some absent. The table lists roughly 7,000 clones, 88% of them singletons. The sequenced sample consisted of peripheral blood. These receptors came from a human donor in a cohort sampled during active COVID-19.

This clone was seen once. The chain has TRBV30 and TRBJ1-6; TRBD1 matches at 8 bases. Germline V lookup: CDR1 GTSNPN, CDR2 SVGIG (reference sequence). This CDR3 spans 13 amino acids. The CDR3 region has the DNA TGTGCTTGTGGACAGGGTGTCAATTCACCCCTCCACTTT. It yields the protein CACGQGVNSPLHF.

This chain connects TRBV7-6 to TRBJ2-1; 11 bases match TRBD2. Looked up from germline, CDR1 is SGHVS and CDR2 is FNYEAQ. The CDR3 contains 15 residues. Trimming took 1 base from V and 6 from J; bases not matched to a gene: 2. The CDR3 DNA follows: TGTGCCAGCAGCTTAGGGCTAGCGGGAGGCAATGAGCAGTTCTTC. It codes for CASSLGLAGGNEQFF. The variable domain in full, completed from reference TRBV7-6 and TRBJ2-1, reads GAGVSQSPRYKVTKRGQDVALRCDPISGHVSLYWYRQALGQGPEFLTYFNYEAQQDKSGLPNDRFSAERPEGSISTLTIQRTEQRDSAMYRCASSLGLAGGNEQFFGPGTRLTVL.

A word on this clone: One end of the junction is discordant with germline, which a read error may explain. The chain uses TRBV11-2 and TRBJ2-7; tentative D call: TRBD1 (6 bases). The CDR3 has 11 amino acids. Germline V gene sequence: CDR1 SGHAT, CDR2 FQNNGV. CDR3 amino acids: CASSTEDRSDF. CDR3 coding DNA: TGTGCCAGCAGCACTGAGGACAGAAGCGACTTC.

The rearrangement uses TRBV2 and TRBJ2-1, with D maybe TRBD2 (6 bases). The V end was cut by 0 bases, the J end by 4 bases, with 13 bases between. Germline-derived CDR1 and CDR2 are SNHLY and FYNNEI. This CDR3 is built from 16 residues. The CDR3 DNA reads as TGTGCCAGCAGTGAAGCGGTAGCGGTCCCATACAATGAGCAGTTCTTC. Encoded protein: CASSEAVAVPYNEQFF.

For the CDR3, the DNA is TGTGCCAGCAGCCACAGGGTCCACGAGCAGTACTTC. This sequence encodes CASSHRVHEQYF. This chain uses TRBV11-2 with TRBJ2-7; TRBD1 is a possible D gene (6 bases). This CDR3 contains 12 residues. The germline gives CDR1 SGHAT, CDR2 FQNNGV. Trimming left V 5 bases short and J 5 bases short, with 10 bases between.

The chain's CDR3 is CAISGGSGDGYTF. The CDR3, as DNA: TGTGCCATCAGTGGAGGATCGGGGGACGGCTACACCTTC. This sequence joins TRBV10-3 and TRBJ1-2; tentative D call: TRBD1 (5 bases). The CDR3 sequence is 13 residues long. Germline V gives CDR1 ENHRY, CDR2 SYGVKD. V lost 4 bases and J 8 bases, leaving 14 bases between the germline ends.

The rearrangement uses TRBV6-5 and TRBJ1-3; a possible D gene is TRBD1 (5 bases). Trimming left V 6 bases short and J 2 bases short, with 11 bases between. This CDR3 has 14 amino acids. Germline-derived CDR1 and CDR2 are MNHEY and SVGAGI. The CDR3 region is CASSPPGAGNTIYF. The CDR3 DNA is TGTGCCAGCAGCCCCCCGGGGGCTGGAAACACCATATATTTT.